These 5 T cell receptor beta chains came from one sample sequenced in a study of T cells in Graves' hyperthyroidism and ophthalmopathy. The CDR3 regions of TCR beta were amplified from RNA transcripts. When the TCR CDR3 underwent first-round RT-PCR, the HTBI primer set was used. A single record per CDR3 protein comes from TCRdb applying MiXCR to the multiplex PCR reads. The profile shows about 600,000 distinct CDR3 sequences, roughly a sixth of them singletons. The specimen sequenced was blood. These receptors were obtained from a woman aged 40 to 50 with Graves' ophthalmopathy.

This clonotype was found a few times. This chain uses TRBV29-1 with TRBJ1-2, with TRBD1 as a possible D gene (5 bases). The V end was cut by 7 bases, the J end by 4 bases, with 13 bases between. Looked up from germline, CDR1 is SQVTM and CDR2 is ANQGSEA. CDR3 size: 12 residues. CDR3 nucleotides: TGCAGCGCAACACAGGTCAGCTATGGCTACACCTTC. Residues: CSATQVSYGYTF.

Only a few counts were recorded for this clonotype. This rearrangement joins TRBV29-1 to TRBJ2-2; 9 bases match TRBD1. Per germline, CDR1 SQVTM and CDR2 ANQGSEA. Trimming at V came to 1 base and at J to 0 bases, leaving 0 bases not matched to a gene. CDR3 size: 15 residues. The CDR3 region has the DNA TGCAGCGTTGAAGGGGACAGGGCGAACACCGGGGAGCTGTTTTTT. Its translation: CSVEGDRANTGELFF.

This clonotype was detected many times. V gene TRBV28 combines with J gene TRBJ1-2; no definite D call. The V end was cut by 7 bases, the J end by 8 bases, with 20 bases between. The CDR3 has 14 amino acids. Germline CDR1 reads MDHEN; CDR2 reads SYDVKM. CDR3 DNA sequence: TGTGCCAGCATCCGGGGAGATTCTCCCTTGGGCTACACCTTC. Translating gives CASIRGDSPLGYTF.

This clonotype was seen a few times. The chain uses TRBV6-5 and TRBJ2-1, with D uncertain. With 4 bases removed from V and 6 bases from J, the gap between germline ends came to 7 bases. Germline CDR1 MNHEY, CDR2 SVGAGI. CDR3 size: 12 residues. The CDR3: CASSLPTNEQFF. The CDR3 DNA is TGTGCCAGCAGTTTACCTACCAATGAGCAGTTCTTC.

The genes are TRBV6-5 and TRBJ2-7, with D possibly being TRBD1 (6 bases). In germline, CDR1 is MNHEY, CDR2 SVGAGI. V gave up 4 bases and J gave up 3 bases, with 13 bases separating them. There are 14 residues in the CDR3. DNA for the CDR3: TGTGCCAGCAGTTTACGACAGGACATCTACGAGCAGTACTTC. Protein: CASSLRQDIYEQYF.